This T cell receptor beta chain comes out of a study of cytomegalovirus exposure and HLA in healthy donors. Across the study: Earlier sequencing of some 170 million T cells yielded 90 million to 140 million unique TCR beta sequences.

The CDR3 spans 15 residues. Germline CDR1 SNHLY, CDR2 FYNNEI. V lost 5 bases and J lost 5; bases outside the gene matches: 9. In regard to this clone: No antigen is known for it.

Findings and limits, study-wide: TRBV6-2, TRBV6-3 and other indistinguishable V segments were excluded. Donors belonging to an Asian-associated ancestry cluster reportedly showed fewer N-insertions in productive TCRs than the approximately 690-donor mean, according to what a later analysis found. Rare TCR sequences dominated, though some public TCRs recurred in many donors.

PCR primers comprised 60 Vbeta and 13 Jbeta primers. The protocol was immunoSEQ multiplex PCR, while the TCRdb copy is restricted to in-frame clones and leaves out a portion. The table includes roughly 120,000 clones, 60% to 85% detected once. This chain links TRBV2 with TRBJ1-1; 9 bases are a match to TRBD1. The receptor was derived from a middle-aged man in good health and CMV-seronegative. The sample was PBMCs. CDR3 region: CASSMGQGRLTEAFF. The CDR3 coding sequence is TGTGCCAGCAGTATGGGACAGGGAAGGTTAACTGAAGCTTTCTTT.